The 16 T cell receptor beta chains below come from one sample, sequenced in a study of control samples from healthy donors and cancer patients (dated by TCRdb to the early 2020s). The receptor library was made with the immunoSEQ multiplex PCR assay. TCRdb holds this immuneACCESS table with in-frame rearrangements only. Some clones are missing; in checked studies, unresolved V genes explain under half, and the rest has no known cause. The sample table lists 100,000 to 150,000 clones, around 94% of them with a count of one. Of the sample, 0.55% to 0.65% is held by the ten largest clones. The sample taken for sequencing was PBMCs. Every receptor here comes from an elderly man with head and neck cancer.

CDR3 loop: CASSESGSSSSYEQYF. CDR3 coding DNA: TGTGCCAGCAGTGAATCGGGGTCCTCAAGCTCCTACGAGCAGTACTTC. V gene TRBV6-1 combines with J gene TRBJ2-7; TRBD2 is a possible D gene (5 bases). The V end was cut by 2 bases, the J end by 0 bases, with 14 bases between. Germline V lookup: CDR1 MNHNS, CDR2 SASEGT. The CDR3 runs 16 residues.

This chain uses TRBV4-1 with TRBJ1-5; D remains ambiguous. This CDR3 is built from 14 residues. Trimming cost V 0 bases and J 3 bases, with 6 bases left between them. Germline lookup yields CDR1 MGHRA and CDR2 YSYEKL. CDR3 protein: CASSQDVHNQPQHF. The CDR3 DNA is TGCGCCAGCAGCCAAGATGTCCACAATCAGCCCCAGCATTTT.

The DNA for the CDR3 is TGCGCCAGCAGCCGGGGACTAGCGGGAGGCCCTCCCTACGAGCAGTACTTC. Translating it yields CASSRGLAGGPPYEQYF. The genes are TRBV4-1 and TRBJ2-7, with 15 nucleotides matching TRBD2. Unmatched junction bases numbered 6, after V lost 4 bases and J lost 2 bases. The V gene's germline CDR1 is MGHRA and CDR2 YSYEKL. This CDR3 spans 17 amino acids.

The chain carries TRBV4-2 and TRBJ1-5; 10 bases are a match to TRBD1. J lost 0 bases, V lost 3 bases, and 8 bases had no gene match. CDR1 LGHNA and CDR2 YNFKEQ come from the germline V gene. CDR3 size: 18 residues. CDR3 protein: CASSQGTGVKGSNQPQHF. The CDR3 DNA sequence: TGTGCCAGCAGCCAGGGGACAGGGGTGAAGGGTAGCAATCAGCCCCAGCATTTT.

The genes are TRBV5-1 and TRBJ2-5; possibly TRBD2 for D (5 bases). Per germline, CDR1 SGHRS and CDR2 YFSETQ. V was pared by 0 bases and J by 3 bases, with 15 bases between. This CDR3 has 16 residues. CDR3 nucleotide sequence: TGCGCCAGCAGCTTGGCCCACAGCGGTGGAGAAGAGACCCAGTACTTC. Encoded protein: CASSLAHSGGEETQYF.

This clone was found once. This chain uses TRBV20-1 with TRBJ2-1; D ambiguous. V lost 5 bases and J 10 bases, leaving 9 bases between the germline ends. The CDR3 has 10 amino acids. Germline lookup yields CDR1 DFQATT and CDR2 SNEGSKA (reference sequence). This CDR3 is CSAQVGEQFF. The DNA for the CDR3 is TGCAGTGCTCAAGTGGGAGAGCAGTTCTTC.

The V and J genes are TRBV2 and TRBJ1-2; D uncertain. This CDR3 has 12 residues. CDR1 is SNHLY and CDR2 is FYNNEI in the germline V gene. Trimming removed 7 bases from V and 3 bases from J, with 9 bases in between. The CDR3 DNA sequence: TGTGCCAGCATACACGGTGACTATGGCTACACCTTC. Its protein is CASIHGDYGYTF. The full variable domain, with the rest looked up from reference TRBV2 and TRBJ1-2, is EPEVTQTPSHQVTQMGQEVILRCVPISNHLYFYWYRQILGQKVEFLVSFYNNEISEKSEIFDDQFSVERPDGSNFTLKIRSTKLEDSAMYFCASIHGDYGYTFGSGTRLTVV.

The gene calls are TRBV3-1 (or the pseudogene TRBV3-2) and TRBJ2-7; D uncertain. There are 13 residues in the CDR3. CDR1 LGHDT and CDR2 YNNKEL come from the germline V gene (reference sequence). The V and J ends lost 2 bases and 2 bases respectively, with 7 bases between them. The CDR3 protein is CASSQQVTYEQYF. CDR3 in DNA: TGTGCCAGCAGCCAACAGGTGACCTACGAGCAGTACTTC.

The table lists this clone with a count of one. The CDR3, as DNA: TGTGCCAGCAGCGACCGCTCCTACGAGCAGTACTTC. Its translation is CASSDRSYEQYF. V gene TRBV2 combines with J gene TRBJ2-7; D remains ambiguous. Trimming cost V 6 bases and J 0 bases, with 6 bases left between them. In germline, CDR1 is SNHLY, CDR2 FYNNEI. The CDR3 covers 12 residues. Full variable domain (rest looked up from reference TRBV2 and TRBJ2-7): EPEVTQTPSHQVTQMGQEVILRCVPISNHLYFYWYRQILGQKVEFLVSFYNNEISEKSEIFDDQFSVERPDGSNFTLKIRSTKLEDSAMYFCASSDRSYEQYFGPGTRLTVT.

CDR3 residues: CASSYLSGSYADTQYF. In nucleotides, the CDR3 is TGTGCCAGCAGTTACCTTAGCGGGTCCTACGCAGATACGCAGTATTTT. The chain recombines TRBV6-5 with TRBJ2-3; 7 nucleotides line up with TRBD2. V gave up 2 bases and J gave up 4 bases; unmatched junction bases: 9. Germline-derived CDR1 and CDR2 are MNHEY and SVGAGI. The CDR3 length is 16 residues.

The rearrangement links TRBV9 to TRBJ1-3, with a weak D call TRBD1 (5 bases). Between the trimmed V and J ends, which lost 3 bases and 1 base, there was a span of 8 bases. Germline V gives CDR1 SGDLS, CDR2 YYNGEE. CDR3 length: 14 amino acids. CDR3 sequence reads: CASSADRSGNTIYF. The DNA of the CDR3 is TGTGCCAGCAGCGCAGACAGATCTGGAAACACCATATATTTT.

This chain joins TRBV11-2 and TRBJ2-7, with 9 nucleotides matching TRBD1. The junction had 8 bases not matched to a gene; V was cut back by 5 bases and J by 3 bases. Germline loops: CDR1 SGHAT, CDR2 FQNNGV. The length of the CDR3 is 15 residues. The CDR3 region is CASSDFRDRVYEQYF. The CDR3 DNA reads as TGTGCCAGCAGCGATTTCCGGGACAGGGTCTACGAGCAGTACTTC.

There are a few counts of this clone. The V and J genes are TRBV5-1 and TRBJ1-3; D is unresolved. Trimming removed 0 bases from V and 0 bases from J, with 13 bases in between. The germline CDR1 and CDR2 sequences are SGHRS and YFSETQ. CDR3 length: 17 residues. CDR3 amino acids: CASSLDGRAFSGNTIYF. Here the CDR3 DNA reads TGCGCCAGCAGCTTGGACGGGAGAGCTTTCTCTGGAAACACCATATATTTT.

The chain joins TRBV4-1 to TRBJ1-5; TRBD1 matches at 7 bases. CDR3 length equals 17 residues. V was pared by 5 bases and J by 7 bases, with 17 bases of the junction left unmatched. Germline loops: CDR1 MGHRA, CDR2 YSYEKL. The CDR3 spells CASSSRGGGRAVQPQHF. DNA of the CDR3: TGCGCCAGCAGCTCGAGAGGAGGGGGCCGCGCGGTCCAGCCCCAGCATTTT.

The chain recombines TRBV5-4 with TRBJ1-2; D is perhaps TRBD1 (5 bases). V dropped 2 bases and J dropped 4 bases, with 9 bases sitting between them. Germline CDR1 and CDR2: SGHNT and YYREEE (reference sequence). This CDR3 contains 13 residues. CDR3 DNA sequence: TGTGCCAGCAGCTTTCGGGGACGCTATGGCTACACCTTC. This codes for CASSFRGRYGYTF.

The chain joins TRBV11-3 to TRBJ2-3; 8 positions agree with TRBD1. Germline V CDR1 and CDR2: SGHNT, YENEEA. V shed 2 bases, J shed 3 bases, and the junction held 4 bases outside the gene matches. CDR3 length: 15 amino acids. For the CDR3, the DNA is TGTGCCAGCAGCTTACAGGGGGCAAGGACAGATACGCAGTATTTT. It translates to CASSLQGARTDTQYF.